The next 13 T cell receptor beta chains were all read from a single sample in a study of blood T cell repertoires in COVID-19. TCRdb's table, derived via immunoSEQ multiplex PCR, lists solely in-frame clones and lacks some. The table has over 450,000 clones, approximately 89% seen once. What was sequenced was peripheral blood. The receptors originated from a man younger than 35 with COVID-19, enrolled during active disease.

This rearrangement joins TRBV7-9 to TRBJ2-2; perhaps TRBD1 as D (5 bases). Trimming took 4 bases from V and 8 from J, leaving 14 bases between them. Per the germline V gene, CDR1 is SEHNR and CDR2 is FQNEAQ (reference sequence). This CDR3 is built from 14 residues. This CDR3 is CASSSIQVSGELFF. For the CDR3, the DNA is TGTGCCAGCAGCTCAATACAGGTTTCAGGGGAGCTGTTTTTT.

V and J are TRBV27 and TRBJ2-1, with 12 bases fitting TRBD2. Germline trimming cut 3 bases from V and 3 bases from J; bases unmatched to any gene: 9. Germline-derived CDR1 and CDR2 are MNHEY and SMNVEV (reference sequence). This CDR3 contains 18 residues. In DNA form, the CDR3 reads TGTGCCAGCAGTTTTAGACTAGCGGGAGTGGGGGGCTACAATGAGCAGTTCTTC. It is translated as CASSFRLAGVGGYNEQFF.

This chain joins TRBV24-1 and TRBJ2-5; weak D call: TRBD1 (7 bases). The CDR3 runs to 12 residues. Germline loops: CDR1 KGHDR, CDR2 SFDVKD. The ends were cut back, 9 bases at V and 7 bases at J, with 14 bases in the middle. CDR3 coding DNA: TGTGCCACCGGACAGGAGGGGAGGACCCAGTACTTC. Translating gives CATGQEGRTQYF.

The rearrangement joins TRBV7-2 to TRBJ2-2, with TRBD2 matching 14 bases. J lost 5 bases, V lost 5 bases, and 4 bases had no gene match. The CDR3 spans 16 residues. The germline gives CDR1 SGHTA, CDR2 FQGNSA. The CDR3: CASSRTSGRYTGELFF. The CDR3 DNA is TGTGCCAGCAGCCGGACTAGCGGGAGGTATACCGGGGAGCTGTTTTTT.

The rearrangement uses TRBV10-3 and TRBJ2-3; TRBD2 matches 10 bases. CDR1 and CDR2 from the germline V gene are ENHRY and SYGVKD. This CDR3 comprises 17 residues. V lost 4 bases to trimming and J lost 0 bases; unmatched junction nucleotides: 7. This CDR3 is CAISARTSGASTDTQYF. CDR3 DNA sequence: TGTGCCATCAGTGCAAGGACTAGCGGAGCGAGCACAGATACGCAGTATTTT.

In its sample, this clone was seen once. CDR3 bases: TGCAGTGCTAGTTACGGGGAAGAGACCCAGTACTTC. This translates into CSASYGEETQYF. The chain carries TRBV20-1 and TRBJ2-5; possible D gene TRBD2, 5 bases. V gave up 3 bases and J gave up 3 bases, with 8 bases separating them. The CDR3 is made up of 12 amino acids. The germline V gene has CDR1 DFQATT and CDR2 SNEGSKA (reference sequence).

This clone was seen a handful of times. Other DNA variants within this sample encode the same CDR3. J is TRBJ1-4 and V is TRBV19; 9 bases fit TRBD1. Germline trimming cut 5 bases from V and 10 bases from J; bases unmatched to any gene: 8. The CDR3 is made up of 14 amino acids. Germline V gene sequence: CDR1 LNHDA, CDR2 SQIVND (reference sequence). CDR3 sequence reads: CASSPTGGRLKLFF. CDR3 in DNA: TGTGCCAGTAGTCCGACAGGGGGGCGGCTAAAACTGTTTTTT.

The chain links TRBV6-2 or TRBV6-3 to TRBJ2-4, with D possibly being TRBD2 (6 bases). Germline assignment: CDR1 MNHEY and CDR2 SVGEGT. This CDR3 has 15 amino acids. The V gene lost 6 bases and the J gene lost 0 bases, with 12 bases spanning the gap. CDR3: CASSRIAAAKNIQYF. The CDR3 coding sequence is TGTGCCAGCAGCCGGATAGCGGCAGCCAAAAACATTCAGTACTTC.

CDR3 nucleotide sequence: TGCGCCAGCAGCCCCAGGGGAAATGATAACGAGCAGTACTTC. Translating it yields CASSPRGNDNEQYF. The chain couples TRBV5-1 to TRBJ2-7; perhaps TRBD1 as D (6 bases). Germline values: CDR1 SGHRS, CDR2 YFSETQ. The V gene lost 4 bases and the J gene lost 5 bases, with 16 bases spanning the gap. This CDR3 spans 14 amino acids.

The chain couples TRBV7-2 to TRBJ1-2; 7 bases line up with TRBD1. Germline assignment: CDR1 SGHTA and CDR2 FQGNSA. The CDR3 totals 13 residues. After removal of 3 bases from V and 8 bases from J, the junction contained 6 bases not matched to a gene. CDR3 nucleotides: TGTGCCAGCAGCTTCCGACAGGGATGGGGCTACACCTTC. Translation gives CASSFRQGWGYTF.

This chain uses TRBV4-1 with TRBJ2-3, with 10 bases identical to TRBD2. The CDR3 sequence is 17 residues long. Germline CDR1 is MGHRA and CDR2 is YSYEKL. V lost 0 bases to trimming and J lost 6 bases; unmatched junction nucleotides: 9. The CDR3 DNA sequence: TGCGCCAGCAGCCAAGATCCAGCTAGCGGGAGTCGGGATACGCAGTATTTT. Protein product: CASSQDPASGSRDTQYF.

This chain connects TRBV6-2 or TRBV6-3 to TRBJ2-5, with TRBD1 matching over 11 bases. This CDR3 is 17 amino acids long. CDR1 and CDR2 (germline): MNHEY, SVGEGT. V shed 4 bases, J shed 5 bases, and the junction held 12 bases outside the gene matches. The CDR3 nucleotides are TGTGCCAGCAGTTTTAAAAAGGACAGGGGGCTTTTGGAGACCCAGTACTTC. It codes for CASSFKKDRGLLETQYF.

This clone was counted once. This chain connects TRBV29-1 to TRBJ2-1, with TRBD2 matching over 10 bases. V dropped 6 bases and J dropped 3; count of bases not matched to a gene: 5. Germline assignment: CDR1 SQVTM and CDR2 ANQGSEA. This CDR3 comprises 14 residues. As DNA, the CDR3 is TGCAGCGTCGTAGCGGGAGGAAACTACAATGAGCAGTTCTTC. Protein product: CSVVAGGNYNEQFF.